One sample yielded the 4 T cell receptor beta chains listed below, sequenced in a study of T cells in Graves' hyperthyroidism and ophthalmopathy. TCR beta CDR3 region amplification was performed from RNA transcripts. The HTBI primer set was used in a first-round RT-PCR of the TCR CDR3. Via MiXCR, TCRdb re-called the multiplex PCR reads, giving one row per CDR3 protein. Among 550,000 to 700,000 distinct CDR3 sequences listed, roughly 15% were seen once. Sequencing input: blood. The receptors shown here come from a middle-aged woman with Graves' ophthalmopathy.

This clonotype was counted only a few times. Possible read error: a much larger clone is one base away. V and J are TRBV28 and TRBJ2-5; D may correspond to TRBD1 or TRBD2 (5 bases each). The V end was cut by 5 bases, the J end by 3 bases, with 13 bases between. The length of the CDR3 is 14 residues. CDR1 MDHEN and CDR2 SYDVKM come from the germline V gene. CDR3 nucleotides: TGTGCCAGCAGTCCCACCGGGACGGAAGAGACCCAGTACTTC. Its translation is CASSPTGTEETQYF.

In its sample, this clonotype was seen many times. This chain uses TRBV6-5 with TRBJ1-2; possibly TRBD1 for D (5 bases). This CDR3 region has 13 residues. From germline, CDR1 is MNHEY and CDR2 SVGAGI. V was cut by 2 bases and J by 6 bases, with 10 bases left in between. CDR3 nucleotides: TGTGCCAGCAGTTACGGGGCTGGGGATGGCTACACCTTC. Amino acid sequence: CASSYGAGDGYTF.

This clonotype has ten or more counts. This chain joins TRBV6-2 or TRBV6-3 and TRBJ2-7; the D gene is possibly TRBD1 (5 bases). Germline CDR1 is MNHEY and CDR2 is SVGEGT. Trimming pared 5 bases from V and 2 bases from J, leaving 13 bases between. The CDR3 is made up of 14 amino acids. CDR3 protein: CASSQQASAYEQYF. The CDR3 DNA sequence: TGTGCCAGCAGTCAACAGGCGTCCGCCTACGAGCAGTACTTC.

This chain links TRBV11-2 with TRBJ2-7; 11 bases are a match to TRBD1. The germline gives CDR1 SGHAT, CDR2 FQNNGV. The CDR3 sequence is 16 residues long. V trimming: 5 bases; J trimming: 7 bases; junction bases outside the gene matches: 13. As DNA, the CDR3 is TGTGCCAGCAGCCAGCCGGACAGGGGGCATTTGGGAGAGCAGTACTTC. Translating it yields CASSQPDRGHLGEQYF.